This T cell receptor (beta chain) emerged from a study of beta chain features in type 1 diabetes. Study results and caveats: A cDNA-based sequencing approach could over-represent cells with high TCR expression. Across patients, naive, central memory and Treg TCRB repertoires exhibited apparently greater similarity than was observed across healthy donors. There was a moderate but significant shortening of TCRB CDR3s in all four CD4+ subsets of Type 1 diabetes patients.

CDR1 MDHEN and CDR2 SYDVKM come from the germline V gene. The length of the CDR3 is 16 residues. The V gene end was trimmed by 6 bases and the J gene end by 6 bases; junction bases not matched to a gene: 13. Every isolated RNA sample was fully reverse transcribed, so sequencing captured expressed TCRB transcripts. Profiled with immunoSEQ multiplex PCR; TCRdb holds only in-frame clones, not every one. This repertoire shows more than 200,000 clones, 16% found once; its top ten account for 0.08% to 0.095%. This clone was observed a few times. As yet, its antigen is unknown. The chain couples TRBV28 to TRBJ2-3; TRBD1 matches at 9 bases. Sequencing was performed on naive CD4+ T cells from blood. The clonotype originates from a man in his thirties or forties with type 1 diabetes. In DNA, the CDR3 is TGTGCCAGCAGCCTAGGGACAGGGCTACCTCGGGATACGCAGTATTTT. This gives the protein CASSLGTGLPRDTQYF.